Listed below are T cell receptor beta chains from one sample, sequenced in a study of OX40 agonist ivuxolimab in advanced cancers. Data came from immunoSEQ multiplex PCR; TCRdb stores just in-frame clones and leaves some out. Found here are tens of thousands of clones, about four fifths of them singletons; the top ten hold 2% to 2.5%. The sample was CD4+ or CD8+ T cells sorted from blood, taken in a trial of the OX40 agonist ivuxolimab. All receptors derive from an adult with an advanced solid tumor such as melanoma, head and neck, liver or kidney cancer. Each CDR3 is given with its conserved first and last residue. The order of the fields is J gene, V gene, D gene, clone size, CDR3 protein, CDR3 DNA. A D gene is named only where the DNA matches it firmly. Clone size is shown for a subset of rows, as once, few, many or a class of expanded clone.

TRBJ2-3,TRBV14,TRBD2,-,CASSPRAGGGTDTQYF,TGTGCCAGCAGCCCCAGAGCGGGGGGTGGCACAGATACGCAGTATTTT
TRBJ1-1,TRBV7-9,TRBD1,-,CASSQPPGQGAQAEAFF,TGTGCCAGCAGCCAGCCCCCGGGACAGGGGGCGCAGGCTGAAGCTTTCTTT
TRBJ1-5,TRBV28,-,-,CASRRGQPQHF,TGTGCCAGCAGGCGGGGCCAGCCCCAGCATTTT
TRBJ1-6,TRBV5-5,-,few,CASSAESPTRSYNSPLHF,TGTGCCAGCAGCGCGGAGAGTCCCACTAGGTCCTATAATTCACCCCTCCACTTT
TRBJ2-4,TRBV28,-,-,CASKTGWAKNIQYF,TGTGCCAGCAAGACGGGTTGGGCCAAAAACATTCAGTACTTC
TRBJ1-2,TRBV29-1,-,-,CSVDRGVRGAGDYGYTF,TGCAGCGTTGATCGAGGGGTGAGGGGGGCCGGGGACTATGGCTACACCTTC
TRBJ2-7,TRBV19,TRBD1,-,CASSIGTGSYEQYF,TGTGCCAGTAGTATCGGGACAGGGTCCTACGAGCAGTACTTC
TRBJ2-2,TRBV2,TRBD2,-,CASSGAGGRSGELFF,TGTGCCAGCAGTGGGGCGGGAGGTAGGAGCGGGGAGCTGTTTTTT
TRBJ1-3,TRBV28,-,-,CASSFPGMASSGNTIYF,TGTGCCAGCAGTTTCCCTGGAATGGCCTCCTCTGGAAACACCATATATTTT
TRBJ2-3,TRBV19,-,-,CASSIGGYGSTDTQYF,TGTGCCAGTAGTATAGGCGGATACGGGTCGACAGATACGCAGTATTTT
TRBJ2-2,TRBV4-1,-,few,CASSRGAGLNTGELFF,TGCGCCAGCAGCCGGGGGGCCGGCCTGAACACCGGGGAGCTGTTTTTT
TRBJ2-7,TRBV5-1,-,once,CASSLDSSSYEQYF,TGCGCCAGCAGCCTGGACAGCTCCTCCTACGAGCAGTACTTC
TRBJ1-5,TRBV6-5,-,-,CASSYGISNQPQHF,TGTGCCAGCAGTTATGGGATCAGCAATCAGCCCCAGCATTTT
TRBJ1-2,TRBV19,-,-,CASSINRVGYGYTF,TGTGCCAGTAGTATAAACAGGGTAGGCTATGGCTACACCTTC
TRBJ2-2,TRBV5-4,TRBD1,once,CASSPQGARGTGELFF,TGTGCCAGCAGCCCTCAGGGGGCGCGTGGGACCGGGGAGCTGTTTTTT
TRBJ2-1,TRBV5-4,TRBD1,-,CASSLYRGGEQFF,TGTGCCAGCAGCTTGTACAGGGGTGGTGAGCAGTTCTTC
TRBJ2-2,TRBV11-1,TRBD2,-,CASSSGGAGSNTGELFF,TGTGCCAGCAGCTCCGGGGGGGCGGGTTCGAACACCGGGGAGCTGTTTTTT
TRBJ1-1,TRBV11-3,-,once,CASSLIVRYEGRTEAFF,TGTGCCAGCAGCTTAATTGTGAGGTATGAGGGGAGAACTGAAGCTTTCTTT
TRBJ1-5,TRBV29-1,-,-,CSAMKDSLQHF,TGCAGCGCCATGAAGGACAGTCTTCAGCATTTT
TRBJ2-1,TRBV18,TRBD2,-,CASSPGLAEEQFF,TGTGCCAGCTCACCAGGACTAGCGGAGGAGCAGTTCTTC
TRBJ2-7,TRBV6-1,TRBD2,-,CASSGGTTPSSTYEQYF,TGTGCCAGCAGTGGAGGGACTACCCCGAGTTCCACCTACGAGCAGTACTTC
TRBJ2-2,TRBV4-1,-,few,CASSHQANTGELFF,TGCGCCAGCAGCCACCAAGCGAACACCGGGGAGCTGTTTTTT
TRBJ1-1,TRBV18,-,-,CASSPQTVNTEAFF,TGTGCCAGCTCACCACAAACAGTGAACACTGAAGCTTTCTTT
TRBJ1-5,TRBV6-4,-,-,CASSEGLRKGIWSNQPQHF,TGTGCCAGCAGTGAGGGACTCCGGAAGGGTATATGGAGCAATCAGCCCCAGCATTTT
TRBJ2-2,TRBV11-2,-,-,CASSRSTGELFF,TGTGCCAGCAGCCGATCGACCGGGGAGCTGTTTTTT
TRBJ2-1,TRBV10-3,TRBD2,-,CAIGVPGGNEQFF,TGTGCCATCGGGGTCCCGGGGGGGAATGAGCAGTTCTTC
TRBJ2-5,TRBV2,-,-,CASSLSVLETQYF,TGTGCCAGCAGCCTTAGCGTTTTAGAGACCCAGTACTTC
TRBJ1-2,TRBV28,-,-,CASSLGTGNYGYTF,TGTGCCAGCAGTTTGGGGACGGGGAACTATGGCTACACCTTC
TRBJ1-1,TRBV6-1,-,-,CASSEGVGIRAFF,TGTGCCAGCAGTGAAGGGGTCGGGATCCGAGCTTTCTTT
TRBJ1-5,TRBV6-5,-,few,CASSYGGGNQPQHF,TGTGCCAGCAGTTACGGGGGGGGGAATCAGCCCCAGCATTTT
TRBJ2-1,TRBV28,TRBD2,-,CASSSGVPNEQFF,TGTGCCAGCAGTAGCGGGGTACCCAATGAGCAGTTCTTC
TRBJ2-1,TRBV2,TRBD2,few,CASSASGGYFEQFF,TGTGCCAGCAGTGCGAGCGGGGGGTATTTTGAGCAGTTCTTC
TRBJ1-1,TRBV5-6,-,-,CASSLTAGANTEAFF,TGTGCCAGCAGCTTGACGGCAGGGGCGAACACTGAAGCTTTCTTT
TRBJ2-7,TRBV7-8,TRBD2,-,CASSRSGGLPYEQYF,TGTGCCAGCAGCAGAAGCGGGGGGCTCCCCTACGAGCAGTACTTC
TRBJ2-6,TRBV30,-,-,CAWSQRANVLTF,TGTGCCTGGAGTCAAAGGGCCAACGTCCTGACTTTC
TRBJ2-2,TRBV5-1,-,few,CASSRTANTGELFF,TGCGCCAGCAGCAGGACAGCAAATACCGGGGAGCTGTTTTTT
TRBJ1-1,TRBV5-1,TRBD1,-,CASSAGTGRGTEAFF,TGCGCCAGCAGCGCTGGGACAGGGAGAGGAACTGAAGCTTTCTTT
TRBJ1-2,TRBV6-4,TRBD1,-,CASSDDWTGPSLANYGYTF,TGTGCCAGCAGTGACGATTGGACAGGGCCTTCTCTAGCTAACTATGGCTACACCTTC
TRBJ1-2,TRBV5-1,TRBD1,-,CASSISAGGGGYTF,TGCGCCAGCAGCATTTCGGCAGGGGGAGGTGGCTACACCTTC
TRBJ2-1,TRBV4-1,TRBD1,-,CASSQDSGQGKAGASYNEQFF,TGCGCCAGCAGCCAAGATTCCGGACAGGGGAAGGCCGGAGCATCCTACAATGAGCAGTTCTTC
TRBJ1-4,TRBV18,-,-,CASSPTARRGNEKLFF,TGTGCCAGCTCACCGACAGCGCGCCGGGGAAATGAAAAACTGTTTTTT
TRBJ1-1,TRBV7-9,-,-,CASSLQGHTEAFF,TGTGCCAGCAGCTTGCAGGGGCACACTGAAGCTTTCTTT
TRBJ2-7,TRBV19,TRBD2,-,CASSLSGGPSYEQYF,TGTGCCAGTAGTCTTAGCGGGGGGCCTTCCTACGAGCAGTACTTC
TRBJ2-1,TRBV2,-,-,CASSPRASADNEQFF,TGTGCCAGCAGCCCTCGGGCTAGCGCGGACAATGAGCAGTTCTTC
TRBJ2-1,TRBV9,TRBD1,-,CASSTTGGAFNEQFF,TGTGCCAGCAGCACGACAGGGGGCGCTTTCAATGAGCAGTTCTTC
TRBJ2-1,TRBV2,TRBD2,-,CASSSRLAEREQFF,TGTGCCAGCAGCTCCAGACTAGCGGAGCGTGAGCAGTTCTTC
TRBJ1-2,TRBV6-6,-,-,CAIRRAEGYGYTF,TGTGCCATCCGCAGGGCAGAAGGCTATGGCTACACCTTC
TRBJ2-7,TRBV6-1,TRBD1,-,CASSEGRGQGTYEQYF,TGTGCCAGCAGTGAGGGGAGGGGACAGGGTACCTACGAGCAGTACTTC
TRBJ2-1,TRBV12-5,TRBD2,-,CASGLEVAGYNEQFF,TGTGCTAGTGGTTTGGAGGTAGCGGGGTACAATGAGCAGTTCTTC
TRBJ2-1,TRBV5-1,-,-,CASSWSGPSSYNEQFF,TGCGCCAGCAGTTGGAGCGGTCCTAGCTCCTACAATGAGCAGTTCTTC
TRBJ2-1,TRBV30,-,once,CAWSPGPPGEQFF,TGTGCCTGGAGCCCAGGACCGCCCGGTGAGCAGTTCTTC
TRBJ1-3,TRBV6-1,-,-,CASSPGLLSGNTIYF,TGTGCCAGCAGTCCTGGGTTACTCTCTGGAAACACCATATATTTT
TRBJ2-7,TRBV6-1,-,few,CASSENWGSYEQYF,TGTGCCAGCAGTGAAAACTGGGGCTCCTACGAGCAGTACTTC
TRBJ2-7,TRBV19,TRBD2,-,CASSSRPTRGIYEQYF,TGTGCCAGTAGTTCCAGACCGACGCGGGGGATCTACGAGCAGTACTTC
TRBJ2-3,TRBV12-5,TRBD2,-,CASGLGLAGGSDTQYF,TGTGCTAGTGGTTTGGGGCTAGCGGGGGGATCAGATACGCAGTATTTT
TRBJ2-7,TRBV2,-,-,CASSEDLDLAYEQYF,TGTGCCAGCAGTGAAGATTTGGACTTAGCCTACGAGCAGTACTTC
TRBJ1-2,TRBV6-1,-,-,CASSPSGGSNYGYTF,TGTGCCAGCAGCCCCTCCGGGGGTTCTAACTATGGCTACACCTTC
TRBJ1-5,TRBV19,-,-,CASSISPPWGGSNQPQHF,TGTGCCAGTAGTATCTCGCCCCCATGGGGCGGTAGCAATCAGCCCCAGCATTTT
TRBJ2-5,TRBV5-1,TRBD1,-,CASKGGAEETQYF,TGCGCCAGCAAAGGGGGCGCAGAAGAGACCCAGTACTTC
TRBJ1-5,TRBV11-2,TRBD1,few,CASSGGTGWQPQHF,TGTGCCAGCAGCGGTGGGACAGGGTGGCAGCCCCAGCATTTT